This TCR beta chain was captured in a study of blood T cells in healthy people across ages. Study-wide context: Capture by template switching was about one barcoded beta molecule per two T cells.

Sample-barcoded 5' priming and a J-beta primer mix drove a second PCR of 7 to 11 cycles. The authors tagged each cDNA molecule using a template-switch adaptor with 12 random nucleotides. TCRdb reanalysed the 5' RACE reads using MiXCR and keeps one entry per CDR3 protein. The sample contains about 1 million distinct CDR3 sequences, roughly 45% of which appear only once. Those donating, healthy Caucasian individuals from Russia, were aged about 6 to 100. V was clipped by 5 bases and J by 9 bases, with 23 bases between them. The CDR3 sequence is 16 residues long. Looked up from germline, CDR1 is SGHTA and CDR2 is FQGNSA. Worth noting for this clonotype: Antigen specificity is unknown.

General study findings and limits: Estimated diversity across one million T cells was deemed an underestimate.

This chain uses TRBV7-2 with TRBJ2-1; D ambiguous. Sequencing used blood. The TCR originated in a woman in her sixties in good health. CDR3 nucleotides: TGTGCCAGCAGCCGACCAAGGCTCGCCGAAATAGGTGAGCAGTTCTTC. Amino acids: CASSRPRLAEIGEQFF.